This TCR beta chain originates from a study of T cell responses to AZD1222 COVID-19 vaccine (dated by TCRdb to about 2021). Looking at the study overall: TCR sequencing covered fewer than 250 trial participants: some 210 given two doses of AZD1222 and approximately 26 given two doses of MenACWY control vaccine. Trial participants were enrolled by age into 18-55, 56-69 and 70-plus year subgroups, with roughly 150, 30 and 60 TCR-sequenced participants respectively.

Points on this clone: The antigen it recognizes is unknown. Base qualities are not at hand, and no much larger clone is one base apart.

The time point label, read with the paper, signifies: about 28 days (+/-7) after the second vaccine dose. Because spike-specific TCR depth and breadth did not differ between the two schedules, AZD1222 recipients who got a second dose at roughly 4 weeks were pooled with those who got a second dose at roughly 12 weeks. Samples from vaccinated people were obtained from the UK trials COV001 and COV002, which included a single-blind randomized controlled phase 2/3 trial of AZD1222 (ChAdOx1 nCoV-19) in healthy adults. For TCRbeta chain sequencing, PBMC samples from trial participants were taken at day 0 and at day 28 after the second dose. The CDR3 regions of human TCRbeta chains were subjected to immunosequencing. Per the source publication's procedure: TCRs in the repertoires were compared against a reference library of SARS-CoV-2-specific TCRs that had been generated with the MIRA antigen-specificity platform. Breadth was defined as the fraction of unique TCRs that were SARS-CoV-2-associated. Depth was defined as the fraction of total T cells that were SARS-CoV-2-associated. Using the MIRA data, each spike-specific TCR was assigned both to the spike region to which the TCR was reactive and to a CD4 or CD8 class. Log10-transformed breadth and depth values were compared by one-way ANOVA with Sidak's multiple comparisons tests. The table comes from immuneACCESS by way of TCRdb, which keeps in-frame sequences with V and J called. Part of the clones is missing from these tables; in studies checked, under half for an unresolved V gene and the rest for unknown reasons. V, J and clone size are taken as reported in that table, and D and trimming were inferred from the DNA itself. This sample has approximately 120,000 clones in its table, and 85% to 90% of those were observed once. 4.4% of the sample is in the top ten clones.

From its cysteine to its phenylalanine, the CDR3 spans 13 amino acids. Only the CDR3 DNA stays, 39 bases, in frame from base 1. V sheds 4 bases and J sheds 4 bases, leaving 11 bases between their ends. The germline V gene encodes CDR1 MDHEN and CDR2 SYDVKM. General findings and caveats noted by the study authors: After two AZD1222 doses, both the breadth and the depth of spike-specific TCRs were significantly higher than at day 0 and than in MenACWY recipients. Conclusions about previously exposed vaccinees are limited because only a handful of AZD1222 recipients were SARS-CoV-2 seropositive at baseline. Nearly half of unique spike-specific TCRs reportedly recognized epitopes outside regions mutated in the B.1.351 and B.1.1.7 variants. CD4 TCRs associated with the vaccine covered the entire spike protein, and the dominant responses were in regions 160-218 and 743-854. Participants were mostly white British and included more females than males, and it was suggested by the authors that clonal diversity may have been underestimated. In the small 56-69-year group, the increase in depth fell short of significance, most likely because of low power. Because no day 14 peak-response samples were available, repertoires were characterized only after the peak T cell response.

The sequence links TRBV28 to TRBJ2-7; the D gene cannot be named for sure. The sequencing used peripheral blood, collected 28 days after the second AZD1222 dose. The receptor was isolated from an adult who received the AZD1222 COVID-19 vaccine. The CDR3 region: CASSSLHGYEQYF. The nucleotide sequence reads as follows: TGTGCCAGCAGTTCCCTCCACGGTTACGAGCAGTACTTC.